The rows below give T cell receptor beta chains drawn from one sample of a study of T cell repertoires in cytomegalovirus infection. MiXCR was run by TCRdb on the reads, yielding one entry per CDR3 protein. The repertoire holds 200,000 to 250,000 distinct CDR3 sequences, 38% seen once, with 59% in the top ten. These receptors' antigens are unknown. Sequences were derived from CD8+ T cells from cultured PBMCs, sampled from culture after CMV antigen stimulation. These receptors originate from a human donor in good health (CMV status not recorded). Some clones in this sample may be carry-over from other donors' samples. Each CDR3 is given with its conserved first and last residue. A D gene is named only where the DNA matches it firmly. Size values are once, few and many counts, or a class for expanded clones, and some rows have none.

D,size,V,J,CDR3,DNA
TRBD1,many,TRBV19,TRBJ2-1,CASSTGDREQFF,TGTGCCAGTAGTACAGGGGACAGGGAGCAGTTCTTC
NA,NA,TRBV28,TRBJ1-1,CASSFEGLKNTEAFF,TGTGCCAGCAGTTTCGAAGGACTAAAAAACACTGAAGCTTTCTTT
TRBD1,many,TRBV7-2,TRBJ1-1,CASSTRQGMNTEAFF,TGTGCCAGCAGCACCCGACAGGGCATGAACACTGAAGCTTTCTTT
TRBD2,few,TRBV5-4,TRBJ2-7,CASSLVLAGSSYEQYF,TGTGCCAGCAGCTTGGTGCTAGCGGGGAGCTCCTACGAGCAGTACTTC
NA,NA,TRBV27,TRBJ2-7,CASSFSLWTRGEQYF,TGTGCCAGCAGTTTTTCCCTTTGGACACGGGGGGAGCAGTACTTC
TRBD1,NA,TRBV2,TRBJ2-7,CASSEGTGRTYEQYF,TGTGCCAGCAGTGAGGGGACAGGGAGAACCTACGAGCAGTACTTC
TRBD1,NA,TRBV7-6,TRBJ2-1,CASSYEQGATNNEQFF,TGTGCCAGCAGCTACGAACAGGGGGCCACCAACAATGAGCAGTTCTTC
NA,once,TRBV7-8,TRBJ1-2,CASSLDGAPGGYTF,TGTGCCAGCAGCTTAGATGGGGCCCCCGGGGGCTACACCTTC
TRBD1,few,TRBV7-6,TRBJ2-1,CASSSGTGGSEQFF,TGTGCCAGCAGCTCCGGGACAGGGGGATCGGAGCAGTTCTTC
NA,NA,TRBV6-5,TRBJ2-2,CASSYTAGELFF,TGTGCCAGCAGTTACACGGCCGGGGAGCTGTTTTTT
TRBD2,many,TRBV7-8,TRBJ2-7,CASSSRLGRAPSSYEQYF,TGTGCCAGCAGCTCCCGCTTGGGGAGGGCTCCTAGCTCCTACGAGCAGTACTTC
TRBD2,many,TRBV7-3,TRBJ2-1,CASSLIGTSGSYEQFF,TGTGCCAGCAGCTTAATAGGGACTAGCGGGAGCTATGAGCAGTTCTTC
TRBD2,many,TRBV20-1,TRBJ2-7,CSASGRGGLLYEQYF,TGCAGTGCTTCGGGTCGCGGGGGACTCCTATACGAGCAGTACTTC
NA,NA,TRBV30,TRBJ2-1,CAWSVYNEQFF,TGTGCCTGGAGTGTATACAATGAGCAGTTCTTC
NA,NA,TRBV29-1,TRBJ1-2,CSVEDRRANYGYTF,TGCAGCGTTGAAGATCGGAGGGCTAACTATGGCTACACCTTC
TRBD2,NA,TRBV5-4,TRBJ2-2,CASSPGGIATGELFF,TGTGCCAGCAGCCCCGGGGGGATAGCCACCGGGGAGCTGTTTTTT
TRBD2,NA,TRBV7-6,TRBJ2-7,CASSPGTSGELYEQYF,TGTGCCAGCAGCCCTGGGACTAGCGGGGAACTTTACGAGCAGTACTTC